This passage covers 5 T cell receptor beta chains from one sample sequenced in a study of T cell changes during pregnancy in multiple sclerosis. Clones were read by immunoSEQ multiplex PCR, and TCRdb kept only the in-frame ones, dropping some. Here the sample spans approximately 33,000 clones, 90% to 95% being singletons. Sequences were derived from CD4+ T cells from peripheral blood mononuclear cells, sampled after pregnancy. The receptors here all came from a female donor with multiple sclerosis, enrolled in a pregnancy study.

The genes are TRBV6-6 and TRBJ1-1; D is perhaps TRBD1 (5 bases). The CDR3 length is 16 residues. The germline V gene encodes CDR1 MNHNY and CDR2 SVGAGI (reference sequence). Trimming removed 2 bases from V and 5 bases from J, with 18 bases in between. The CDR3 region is CASSYPAQGMRTEAFF. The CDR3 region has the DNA TGTGCCAGCAGTTACCCGGCGCAGGGTATGAGGACTGAAGCTTTCTTT.

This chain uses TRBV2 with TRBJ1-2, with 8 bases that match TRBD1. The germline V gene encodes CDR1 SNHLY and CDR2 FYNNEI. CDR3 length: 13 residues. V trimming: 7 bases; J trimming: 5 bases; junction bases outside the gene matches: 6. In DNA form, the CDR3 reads TGTGCCAGCATCGGACAGGGAAGGTATGGCTACACCTTC. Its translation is CASIGQGRYGYTF.

CDR3 DNA sequence: TGTGCCAGCAACCCTTCTAACTCTGGGGCCAACGTCCTGACTTTC. The encoded protein is CASNPSNSGANVLTF. V and J are TRBV2 and TRBJ2-6; D call uncertain. This CDR3 contains 15 residues. CDR1 is SNHLY, CDR2 FYNNEI, per germline. Trimming took off 7 bases at V and 0 bases at J, with 10 bases between the two ends.

The DNA for the CDR3 is TGTGCCAGTAGTTCCCGCACACCGGGACAGGGGGTTAATTCACCCCTCCACTTT. As protein: CASSSRTPGQGVNSPLHF. The genes are TRBV19 and TRBJ1-6, with 11 nucleotides matching TRBD1. Losses at the gene ends were 5 bases for V and 6 bases for J; bases not matched to a gene: 12. This CDR3 comprises 18 residues. Germline CDR1 reads LNHDA; CDR2 reads SQIVND (reference sequence).

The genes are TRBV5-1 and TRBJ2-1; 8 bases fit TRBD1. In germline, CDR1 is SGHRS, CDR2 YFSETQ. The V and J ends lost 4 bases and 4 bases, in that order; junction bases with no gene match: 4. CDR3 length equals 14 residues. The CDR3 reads CASSEDRDYNEQFF. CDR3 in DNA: TGCGCCAGCAGCGAGGACAGGGATTACAATGAGCAGTTCTTC.